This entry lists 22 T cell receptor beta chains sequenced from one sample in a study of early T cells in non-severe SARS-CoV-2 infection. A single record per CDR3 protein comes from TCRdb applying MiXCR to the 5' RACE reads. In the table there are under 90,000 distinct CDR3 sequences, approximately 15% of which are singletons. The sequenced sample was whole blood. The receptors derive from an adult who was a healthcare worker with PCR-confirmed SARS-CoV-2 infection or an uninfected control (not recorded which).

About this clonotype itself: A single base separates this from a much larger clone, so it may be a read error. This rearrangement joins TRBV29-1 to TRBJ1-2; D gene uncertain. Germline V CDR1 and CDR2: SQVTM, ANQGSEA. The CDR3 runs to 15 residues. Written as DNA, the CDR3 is TGCAGCATTGAGGCCGAAAGTCGTAACGTATATGGCTACACCTTC. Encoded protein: CSIEAESRNVYGYTF.

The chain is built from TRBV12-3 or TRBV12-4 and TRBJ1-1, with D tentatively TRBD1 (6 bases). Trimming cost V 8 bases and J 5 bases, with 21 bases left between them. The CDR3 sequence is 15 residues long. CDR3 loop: CASYFRAGDWTEAFF. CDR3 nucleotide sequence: TGTGCCAGCTACTTCCGGGCAGGGGATTGGACTGAAGCTTTCTTT.

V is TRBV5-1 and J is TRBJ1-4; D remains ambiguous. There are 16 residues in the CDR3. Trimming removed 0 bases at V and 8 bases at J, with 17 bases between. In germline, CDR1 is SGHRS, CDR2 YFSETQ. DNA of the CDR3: TGCGCCAGCAGCTTGGGTCCGGATGGCAGCGTCGAAAAACTGTTTTTT. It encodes CASSLGPDGSVEKLFF.

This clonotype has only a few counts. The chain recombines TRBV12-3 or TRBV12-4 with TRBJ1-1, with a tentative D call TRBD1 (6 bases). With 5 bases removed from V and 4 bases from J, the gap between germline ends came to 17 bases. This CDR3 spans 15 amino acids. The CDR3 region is CASSLSTGSITEAFF. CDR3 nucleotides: TGTGCCAGCAGTCTATCGACAGGCAGCATCACTGAAGCTTTCTTT.

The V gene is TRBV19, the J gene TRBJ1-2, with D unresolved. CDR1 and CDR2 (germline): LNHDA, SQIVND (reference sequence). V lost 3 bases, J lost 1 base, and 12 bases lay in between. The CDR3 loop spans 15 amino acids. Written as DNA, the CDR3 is TGTGCCAGTAGTATTCCCCAAGATTATAACTATGGCTACACCTTC. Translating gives CASSIPQDYNYGYTF.

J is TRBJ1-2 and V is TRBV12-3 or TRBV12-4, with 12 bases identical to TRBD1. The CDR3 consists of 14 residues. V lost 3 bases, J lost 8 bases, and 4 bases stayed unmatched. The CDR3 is CASSFGDRGQGYTF. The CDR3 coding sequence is TGTGCCAGCAGTTTCGGGGACAGGGGGCAAGGCTACACCTTC.

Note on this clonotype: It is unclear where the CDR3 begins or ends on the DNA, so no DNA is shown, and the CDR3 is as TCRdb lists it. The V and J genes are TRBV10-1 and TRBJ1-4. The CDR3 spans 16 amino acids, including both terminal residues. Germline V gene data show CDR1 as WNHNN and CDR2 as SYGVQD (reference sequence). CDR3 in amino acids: CASKETGATRMKNCFF.

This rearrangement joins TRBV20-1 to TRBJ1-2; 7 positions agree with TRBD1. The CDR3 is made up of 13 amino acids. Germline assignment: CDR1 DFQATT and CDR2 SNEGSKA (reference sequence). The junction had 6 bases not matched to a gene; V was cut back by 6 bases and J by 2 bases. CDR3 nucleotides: TGCAGTGCCCTACAGGGGACCAACTATGGCTACACCTTC. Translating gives CSALQGTNYGYTF.

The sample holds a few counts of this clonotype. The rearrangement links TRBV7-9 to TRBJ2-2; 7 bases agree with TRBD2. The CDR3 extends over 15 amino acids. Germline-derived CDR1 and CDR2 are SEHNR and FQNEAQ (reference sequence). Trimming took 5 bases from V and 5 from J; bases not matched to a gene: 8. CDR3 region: CASSGLAEMTGELFF. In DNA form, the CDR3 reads TGTGCCAGCAGCGGTCTAGCGGAGATGACCGGGGAGCTGTTTTTT.

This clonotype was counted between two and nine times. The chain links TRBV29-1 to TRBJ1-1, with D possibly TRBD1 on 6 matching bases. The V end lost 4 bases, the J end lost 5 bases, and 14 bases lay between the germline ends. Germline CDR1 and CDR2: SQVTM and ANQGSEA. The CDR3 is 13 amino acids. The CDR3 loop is CSVGQGKSTEAFF. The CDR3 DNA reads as TGCAGCGTTGGCCAGGGGAAGAGTACTGAAGCTTTCTTT.

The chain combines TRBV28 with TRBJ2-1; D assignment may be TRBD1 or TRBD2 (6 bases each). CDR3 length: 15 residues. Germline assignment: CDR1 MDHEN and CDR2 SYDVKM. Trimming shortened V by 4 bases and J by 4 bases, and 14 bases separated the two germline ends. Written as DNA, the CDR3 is TGTGCCAGCAGTTCCGGGGGCAAAGGTTACAATGAGCAGTTCTTC. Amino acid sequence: CASSSGGKGYNEQFF.

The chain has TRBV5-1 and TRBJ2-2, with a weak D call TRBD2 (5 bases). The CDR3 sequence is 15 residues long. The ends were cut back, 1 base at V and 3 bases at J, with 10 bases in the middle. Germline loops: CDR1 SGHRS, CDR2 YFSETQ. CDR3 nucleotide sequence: TGCGCCAGCAGCTTGCTAGCCGTATACACCGGGGAGCTGTTTTTT. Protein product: CASSLLAVYTGELFF.

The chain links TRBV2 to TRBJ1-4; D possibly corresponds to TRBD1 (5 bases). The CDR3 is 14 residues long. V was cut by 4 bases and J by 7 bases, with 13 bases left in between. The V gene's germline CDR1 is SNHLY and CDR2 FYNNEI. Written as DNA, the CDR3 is TGTGCCAGCAGTGTCCCGGGGGATGGTGAAAAACTGTTTTTT. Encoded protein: CASSVPGDGEKLFF.

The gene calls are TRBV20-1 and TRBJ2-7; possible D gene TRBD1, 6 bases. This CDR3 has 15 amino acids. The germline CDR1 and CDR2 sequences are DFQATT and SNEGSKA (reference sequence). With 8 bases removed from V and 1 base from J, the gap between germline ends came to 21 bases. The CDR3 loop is CSSPRPARGSYEQYF. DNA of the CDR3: TGCAGTTCCCCCCGGCCTGCCAGGGGTTCCTACGAGCAGTACTTC.

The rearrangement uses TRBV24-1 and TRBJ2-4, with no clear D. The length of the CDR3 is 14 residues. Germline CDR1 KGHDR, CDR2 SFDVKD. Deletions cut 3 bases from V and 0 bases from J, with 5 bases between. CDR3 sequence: CATSDGEAKNIQYF. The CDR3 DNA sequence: TGTGCCACCAGTGATGGGGAAGCCAAAAACATTCAGTACTTC.

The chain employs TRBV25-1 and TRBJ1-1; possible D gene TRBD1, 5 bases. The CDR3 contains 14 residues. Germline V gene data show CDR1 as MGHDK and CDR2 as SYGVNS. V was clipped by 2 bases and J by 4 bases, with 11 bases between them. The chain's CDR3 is CASSEDLGVTEAFF. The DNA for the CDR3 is TGTGCCAGCAGTGAAGACCTAGGGGTCACTGAAGCTTTCTTT.

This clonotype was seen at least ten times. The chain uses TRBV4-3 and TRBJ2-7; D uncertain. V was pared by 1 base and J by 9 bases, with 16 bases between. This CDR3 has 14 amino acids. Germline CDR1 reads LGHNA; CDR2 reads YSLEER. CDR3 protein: CASSQGGQEFSQYF. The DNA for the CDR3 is TGCGCCAGCAGCCAAGGTGGCCAGGAATTCTCGCAGTACTTC.

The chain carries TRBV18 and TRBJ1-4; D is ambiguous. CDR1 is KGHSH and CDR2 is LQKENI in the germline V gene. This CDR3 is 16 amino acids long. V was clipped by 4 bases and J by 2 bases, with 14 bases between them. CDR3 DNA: TGTGCCAGCTCACGGGCACAGCCGGGCACTAATGAAAAACTGTTTTTT. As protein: CASSRAQPGTNEKLFF.

For the CDR3, the DNA is TGTGCCAGCAGCCAACAGGGACAATCGAACACTGAAGCTTTCTTT. This encodes CASSQQGQSNTEAFF. This rearrangement joins TRBV4-2 to TRBJ1-1; D perhaps matches TRBD1 (6 bases). Trimming left V 2 bases short and J 1 base short, with 11 bases between. The CDR3 runs to 15 residues. Looked up from germline, CDR1 is LGHNA and CDR2 is YNFKEQ.

CDR3 loop: CASSVSLSSYNSPLHF. The CDR3 DNA is TGTGCCAGCAGTGTCAGCCTAAGCTCCTATAATTCACCCCTCCACTTT. The V gene is TRBV2, the J gene TRBJ1-6; D not certain. The CDR3 sequence is 16 residues long. Trimming left V 4 bases short and J 0 bases short, with 10 bases between. From germline, CDR1 is SNHLY and CDR2 FYNNEI.

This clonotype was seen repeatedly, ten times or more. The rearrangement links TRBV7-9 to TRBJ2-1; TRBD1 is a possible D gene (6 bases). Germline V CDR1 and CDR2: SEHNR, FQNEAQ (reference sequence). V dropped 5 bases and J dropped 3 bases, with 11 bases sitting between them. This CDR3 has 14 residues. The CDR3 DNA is TGTGCCAGCAGCCCCGGGACACTCTACAATGAGCAGTTCTTC. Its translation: CASSPGTLYNEQFF.

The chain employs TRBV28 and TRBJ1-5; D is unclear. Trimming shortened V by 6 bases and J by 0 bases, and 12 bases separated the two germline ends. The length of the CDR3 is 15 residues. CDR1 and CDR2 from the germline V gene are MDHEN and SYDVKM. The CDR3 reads CASRPGWYSNQPQHF. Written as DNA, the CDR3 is TGTGCCAGCAGGCCTGGATGGTATAGCAATCAGCCCCAGCATTTT.